The 14 T cell receptor beta chains listed next were all sequenced from one sample in a study of T-cell reconstitution after alpha-beta-depleted transplantation in children. A library of TCRbeta sequences, prepared with unique molecular identifiers, was generated. TCRdb re-called the PCR reads with MiXCR, one entry per CDR3 protein. The sample includes more than 200,000 distinct CDR3 sequences, about 8.2% of them seen just once. This material consisted of PBMCs, mostly from graft donor cells, taken 360 days after TCRalphabeta/CD19-depleted stem cell transplant. The receptors originated from a male patient aged 2-15 years who had a stem cell transplant for acute myeloid leukemia, so the T cells may come from the graft donor.

At least ten counts were recorded for this clonotype. The chain recombines TRBV10-3 with TRBJ2-1, with no clear D. Deletions cut 7 bases from V and 7 bases from J, with 11 bases between. CDR1 ENHRY and CDR2 SYGVKD come from the germline V gene. The CDR3 runs to 12 residues. CDR3 in DNA: TGTGCCATCACTACGACGGTAAATGAGCAGTTCTTC. It specifies CAITTTVNEQFF.

This sequence joins TRBV7-2 and TRBJ2-1; 7 bases are shared with TRBD2. The junction had 4 bases not matched to a gene; V was cut back by 5 bases and J by 9 bases. The CDR3 totals 12 residues. Germline CDR1 SGHTA, CDR2 FQGNSA. DNA of the CDR3: TGTGCCAGCAGCCTGACTAGCAGTGAGCAGTTCTTC. It is translated as CASSLTSSEQFF.

This clonotype was seen only a few times. The CDR3 here is CSVEGTGRAGSYNEQFF. The CDR3 nucleotides are TGCAGCGTTGAAGGGACAGGGAGAGCGGGCTCCTACAATGAGCAGTTCTTC. The genes are TRBV29-1 and TRBJ2-1, with 8 bases fitting TRBD1. The CDR3 consists of 17 residues. V trimming: 1 base; J trimming: 0 bases; junction bases outside the gene matches: 8. Germline V gene sequence: CDR1 SQVTM, CDR2 ANQGSEA.

There are a few counts of this clonotype. This chain uses TRBV20-1 with TRBJ1-2; possible D gene TRBD1, 6 bases. This CDR3 spans 15 amino acids. The germline V gene has CDR1 DFQATT and CDR2 SNEGSKA (reference sequence). V was clipped by 0 bases and J by 1 base, with 12 bases between them. The CDR3 DNA is TGCAGTGCTAGAGATCCCAAACAGGGTAACTATGGCTACACCTTC. Encoded protein: CSARDPKQGNYGYTF.

A note on this clonotype: A single base separates this from a much larger clone, so it may be a read error. The chain recombines TRBV20-1 with TRBJ2-3, with 9 bases fitting TRBD2. J lost 4 bases, V lost 5 bases, and 10 bases had no gene match. The germline gives CDR1 DFQATT, CDR2 SNEGSKA (reference sequence). The CDR3 runs 15 residues. CDR3 residues: CSAVRTSVGPDTQYF. Written as DNA, the CDR3 is TGCAGTGCTGTCAGGACTAGCGTAGGACCAGATACGCAGTATTTT.

This clonotype was observed at least ten times. J is TRBJ2-1 and V is TRBV28; 11 nucleotides line up with TRBD2. The CDR3 is 15 amino acids. Trimming at V came to 2 bases and at J to 8 bases, leaving 5 bases not matched to a gene. Germline CDR1 MDHEN, CDR2 SYDVKM. The CDR3 nucleotides are TGTGCCAGCAGTTTACTAGCTAGCGGGAGGTATGAGCAGTTCTTC. The encoded protein is CASSLLASGRYEQFF.

The rearrangement joins TRBV11-3 to TRBJ2-3; perhaps TRBD2 as D (6 bases). The V gene lost 2 bases and the J gene lost 0 bases, with 9 bases spanning the gap. The CDR3 covers 15 residues. From germline, CDR1 is SGHNT and CDR2 YENEEA. The CDR3: CASSLRRGSTDTQYF. CDR3 coding DNA: TGTGCCAGCAGCTTAAGGCGGGGAAGCACAGATACGCAGTATTTT.

This clonotype was picked up a small number of times. The J gene is TRBJ2-5, the V gene TRBV7-2; TRBD2 matches 11 bases. This CDR3 has 15 residues. Germline CDR1 and CDR2: SGHTA and FQGNSA. The ends lost 5 bases at V and 5 bases at J; junction bases unmatched: 7. CDR3 in amino acids: CASSPTSGGKETQYF. The CDR3 bases are TGTGCCAGCAGCCCAACTAGCGGGGGCAAGGAGACCCAGTACTTC. Complete variable domain (other parts from reference TRBV7-2 and TRBJ2-5): GAGVSQSPSNKVTEKGKDVELRCDPISGHTALYWYRQSLGQGLEFLIYFQGNSAPDKSGLPSDRFSAERTGGSVSTLTIQRTQQEDSAVYLCASSPTSGGKETQYFGPGTRLLVL.

In its sample, this clonotype was seen many times. In DNA, the CDR3 is TGCAGCGTTGGGACCGCCACCGGGGAGCTGTTTTTT. The encoded protein is CSVGTATGELFF. This rearrangement joins TRBV29-1 to TRBJ2-2; unclear D gene. The CDR3 contains 12 residues. Germline V gives CDR1 SQVTM, CDR2 ANQGSEA. With 4 bases removed from V and 4 bases from J, the gap between germline ends came to 7 bases.

This clonotype was recorded many times. The V call is TRBV12-3 or TRBV12-4, the J call TRBJ2-1; perhaps TRBD1 as D (6 bases). Trimming left V 6 bases short and J 5 bases short, with 14 bases between. This CDR3 spans 14 amino acids. The CDR3 DNA reads as TGTGCCAGCAGGCGCAGGGGTGGAAACAATGAGCAGTTCTTC. It encodes CASRRRGGNNEQFF.

This clonotype has just a few counts. This chain joins TRBV20-1 and TRBJ2-7; no clear D. This CDR3 has 14 residues. The V and J ends lost 2 bases and 5 bases respectively, with 16 bases between them. Germline V lookup: CDR1 DFQATT, CDR2 SNEGSKA (reference sequence). The CDR3 sequence is CSARPGHLWDEQYF. In nucleotides, the CDR3 is TGCAGTGCTAGACCTGGGCACCTCTGGGACGAGCAGTACTTC.

This clonotype was seen at least ten times. In DNA, the CDR3 is TGTGCCAGCAGCTTATTTCCCGGGACTAGCGGGGGCGCCTACAATGAGCAGTTCTTC. It encodes CASSLFPGTSGGAYNEQFF. This rearrangement joins TRBV11-2 to TRBJ2-1; 14 nucleotides match TRBD2. V dropped 2 bases and J dropped 2; count of bases not matched to a gene: 8. The CDR3 contains 19 residues. CDR1 is SGHAT and CDR2 is FQNNGV in the germline V gene.

This chain uses TRBV11-2 with TRBJ1-2; D is ambiguous. The CDR3 runs to 14 residues. CDR1 and CDR2 (germline): SGHAT, FQNNGV. V gave up 4 bases and J gave up 3 bases, with 12 bases separating them. The DNA of the CDR3 is TGTGCCAGCAGCTACGGCCCGAGGGACTATGGCTACACCTTC. It specifies CASSYGPRDYGYTF. Supplemented by reference TRBV11-2 and TRBJ1-2, the full variable domain reads EAGVAQSPRYKIIEKRQSVAFWCNPISGHATLYWYQQILGQGPKLLIQFQNNGVVDDSQLPKDRFSAERLKGVDSTLKIQPAKLEDSAVYLCASSYGPRDYGYTFGSGTRLTVV.

The chain carries TRBV27 and TRBJ2-7, with 8 bases that match TRBD2. CDR3 length: 17 residues. V lost 0 bases and J lost 2; bases outside the gene matches: 9. In germline, CDR1 is MNHEY, CDR2 SMNVEV (reference sequence). The chain's CDR3 is CASSLSITRAGAYEQYF. The CDR3 nucleotides read TGTGCCAGCAGTTTATCTATAACTAGAGCGGGGGCCTACGAGCAGTACTTC.